A single sample is the source of the 14 T cell receptor beta chains below, sequenced in a study of shared clonotypes between healthy human individuals. CD45RO-negative CD8 cells positively selected for CCR7 made up the naive population, which excluded terminally differentiated effector memory CD45RA+ cells. TCRdb's table, derived via immunoSEQ multiplex PCR, lists solely in-frame clones and lacks some. Here the sample spans hundreds of thousands of clones, approximately 96% being singletons. The sample consisted of naive CD8+ T cells sorted from blood. These TCRs come from a woman in her 30s in good health.

The chain employs TRBV5-1 and TRBJ2-3; D is possibly TRBD2 (5 bases). The CDR3 extends over 14 amino acids. Germline CDR1 is SGHRS and CDR2 is YFSETQ. V was cut by 4 bases and J by 3 bases, with 12 bases left in between. Here the CDR3 reads CASSTREGTDTQYF. DNA for the CDR3: TGCGCCAGCAGCACTCGCGAGGGAACAGATACGCAGTATTTT.

With regard to this clone: In the same sample, other DNA sequences code for this CDR3. The chain recombines TRBV19 with TRBJ2-7; 7 nucleotides align to TRBD1. V was pared by 1 base and J by 2 bases, with 5 bases of the junction left unmatched. The CDR3 runs to 15 residues. Germline CDR1 LNHDA, CDR2 SQIVND (reference sequence). The CDR3 spells CASSIGQGSTYEQYF. CDR3 bases: TGTGCCAGTAGTATAGGACAGGGAAGCACCTACGAGCAGTACTTC.

There are a few counts of this clone. The chain is built from TRBV19 and TRBJ2-7; 9 nucleotides line up with TRBD1. Germline CDR1 LNHDA, CDR2 SQIVND (reference sequence). V trimming: 4 bases; J trimming: 7 bases; junction bases outside the gene matches: 5. The CDR3 is 13 residues long. CDR3 sequence: CASSTGQGREQYF. For the CDR3, the DNA is TGTGCCAGTAGTACGGGACAGGGAAGGGAGCAGTACTTC.

This chain joins TRBV19 and TRBJ2-1; 13 bases are shared with TRBD2. Unmatched junction bases numbered 6, after V lost 1 base and J lost 0 bases. The CDR3 has 19 residues. CDR1 and CDR2 from the germline V gene are LNHDA and SQIVND (reference sequence). CDR3 sequence (DNA): TGTGCCAGTAGTATAGGACTAGCGGGAGGACCCAGCTCCTACAATGAGCAGTTCTTC. Translation gives CASSIGLAGGPSSYNEQFF.

V is TRBV7-9 and J is TRBJ2-2; D not certain. Trimming removed 5 bases at V and 0 bases at J, with 10 bases between. The CDR3 is 15 residues long. CDR1 SEHNR and CDR2 FQNEAQ come from the germline V gene (reference sequence). In DNA form, the CDR3 reads TGTGCCAGCAGCCCACCAAACCCGAACACCGGGGAGCTGTTTTTT. This encodes CASSPPNPNTGELFF.

This clone was counted a single time. This sequence joins TRBV6-5 and TRBJ2-1; D is unresolved. From germline, CDR1 is MNHEY and CDR2 SVGAGI. Trimming left V 6 bases short and J 4 bases short, with 16 bases between. The CDR3 runs to 15 residues. The CDR3 reads CASSLGWEDYNEQFF. CDR3 nucleotides: TGTGCCAGCAGCCTAGGGTGGGAAGATTACAATGAGCAGTTCTTC.

This CDR3 is CASSFPGASYGYTF. Here the CDR3 DNA reads TGTGCCAGCAGTTTCCCAGGGGCGTCCTATGGCTACACCTTC. The chain joins TRBV28 to TRBJ1-2; maybe TRBD1 (6 bases). CDR3 length: 14 residues. V lost 3 bases to trimming and J lost 4 bases, with 12 bases between them. CDR1 and CDR2 from the germline V gene are MDHEN and SYDVKM.

The rearrangement joins TRBV19 to TRBJ1-1; 9 positions match TRBD1. The CDR3 extends over 18 amino acids. The ends lost 5 bases at V and 1 base at J; junction bases unmatched: 14. The germline V gene encodes CDR1 LNHDA and CDR2 SQIVND (reference sequence). The CDR3 sequence is CASSRTGTGFSGNTEAFF. CDR3 sequence (DNA): TGTGCCAGTAGTCGGACCGGGACAGGGTTTTCGGGGAACACTGAAGCTTTCTTT. Together with reference TRBV19 and TRBJ1-1, the CDR3 gives the full variable domain: DGGITQSPKYLFRKEGQNVTLSCEQNLNHDAMYWYRQDPGQGLRLIYYSQIVNDFQKGDIAEGYSVSREKKESFPLTVTSAQKNPTAFYLCASSRTGTGFSGNTEAFFGQGTRLTVV.

The chain uses TRBV7-3 and TRBJ2-3; the match to TRBD1 covers 8 bases. CDR3 size: 15 residues. CDR1 and CDR2 (germline): SGHTA, FQGTGA. Trimming at V came to 8 bases and at J to 0 bases, leaving 7 bases not matched to a gene. The CDR3 coding sequence is TGTGCCAGCTCTTACGGACAGGGCAGCACAGATACGCAGTATTTT. Its translation: CASSYGQGSTDTQYF.

V gene TRBV29-1 combines with J gene TRBJ2-7; D may be TRBD2 (6 bases). The germline V gene encodes CDR1 SQVTM and CDR2 ANQGSEA. V gave up 4 bases and J gave up 4 bases, with 14 bases separating them. The CDR3 has 13 residues. Written as DNA, the CDR3 is TGCAGCGTTGCCGGGCGGGGAAGTTACGAGCAGTACTTC. Amino acid sequence: CSVAGRGSYEQYF.

This clone was counted between two and nine times. The V and J genes are TRBV5-8 and TRBJ2-7; TRBD2 is a possible D gene (6 bases). This CDR3 region has 12 residues. V was trimmed by 0 bases and J by 12 bases, leaving 13 bases between them. The germline gives CDR1 SGHTS, CDR2 YDEGEE. CDR3 bases: TGTGCCAGCAGCTTGGGGCGGGGACGTTTGTACTTC. Amino acid sequence: CASSLGRGRLYF. Supplemented by reference TRBV5-8 and TRBJ2-7, the full variable domain reads EAGVTQSPTHLIKTRGQQATLRCSPISGHTSVYWYQQALGLGLQFLLWYDEGEERNRGNFPPRFSGRQFPNYSSELNVNALELEDSALYLCASSLGRGRLYFGPGTRLTVT.

The chain joins TRBV5-6 to TRBJ2-5, with D perhaps given as TRBD1 or TRBD2 (5 bases each). The DNA end lines up better with TRBJ2-7; the J call may be wrong. The CDR3 runs 15 residues. Germline lookup yields CDR1 SGHDT and CDR2 YYEEEE. CDR3 protein: CASSVGRFLSYEQYF. The CDR3 DNA follows: TGTGCCAGCAGCGTGGGACGCTTCCTTTCCTACGAGCAGTACTTC.

The rearrangement joins TRBV7-9 to TRBJ2-5; D remains ambiguous. Germline V gene lookup returns CDR1 SEHNR and CDR2 FQNEAQ (reference sequence). This CDR3 has 14 residues. Trimming stripped 3 bases from V and 2 bases from J, with 10 bases between. CDR3 in amino acids: CASSFLDGQETQYF. DNA for the CDR3: TGTGCCAGCAGCTTTTTGGACGGACAAGAGACCCAGTACTTC.

The rearrangement uses TRBV7-9 and TRBJ2-7; TRBD2 matches at 12 bases. The length of the CDR3 is 18 residues. J lost 0 bases, V lost 5 bases, and 11 bases had no gene match. In germline, CDR1 is SEHNR, CDR2 FQNEAQ (reference sequence). The CDR3 sequence: CASSPGTSGPTPSYEQYF. Written as DNA, the CDR3 is TGTGCCAGCAGCCCAGGGACTAGCGGGCCGACTCCCTCCTACGAGCAGTACTTC. The whole variable domain, remainder taken from reference TRBV7-9 and TRBJ2-7, is DTGVSQNPRHKITKRGQNVTFRCDPISEHNRLYWYRQTLGQGPEFLTYFQNEAQLEKSRLLSDRFSAERPKGSFSTLEIQRTEQGDSAMYLCASSPGTSGPTPSYEQYFGPGTRLTVT.